The 27 T cell receptor beta chains given below trace back to one sample, sequenced in a study of identical twins. MiXCR, run by TCRdb on the 5' RACE reads, gives a single entry per CDR3 protein. The repertoire holds 700,000 to 950,000 distinct CDR3 sequences, more than 9% seen once, with 1.5% to 2% in the top ten. This sample also appeared in a second study, on yellow fever vaccine responses in identical twins.

What was sequenced was PBMCs. Receptor source: a woman aged 18-35 years in good health.

This clonotype was picked up many times. Relative to the germline gene, one junction end is altered; a read error may explain this. This chain links TRBV18 with TRBJ2-1; 10 bases align to TRBD2. This CDR3 comprises 16 residues. Germline CDR1 reads KGHSH; CDR2 reads LQKENI. The CDR3: CASSPRTSGSYNEQFF. CDR3 in DNA: TGCGCCAGCAGCCCCCGGACTAGCGGATCCTACAATGAGCAGTTCTTC.

This clonotype came up many times. The chain employs TRBV14 and TRBJ1-1; no firm D call. Germline V gene sequence: CDR1 SGHDN, CDR2 FVKESK. The germline V and J ends were trimmed by 0 bases and 4 bases, with 6 bases remaining between them. The CDR3 sequence is 13 residues long. For the CDR3, the DNA is TGTGCCAGCAGCCAAGATAGAGTCACTGAAGCTTTCTTT. Its protein product is CASSQDRVTEAFF.

This sequence joins TRBV7-8 and TRBJ2-7; TRBD2 aligns across 7 bases. Trimming at V came to 4 bases and at J to 0 bases, leaving 9 bases not matched to a gene. The CDR3 length is 16 residues. The germline gives CDR1 SGHVS, CDR2 FQNEAQ. The CDR3, as DNA: TGTGCCAGCAGCTCACGCCGGCTAGCGGTCTCCTACGAGCAGTACTTC. Its protein is CASSSRRLAVSYEQYF.

This clonotype was seen a handful of times. Here the CDR3 reads CATTLDPNQPQHF. In DNA, the CDR3 is TGTGCCACCACCCTGGACCCGAATCAGCCCCAGCATTTT. V and J are TRBV15 and TRBJ1-5; D unclear. V was trimmed by 7 bases and J by 4 bases, leaving 11 bases between them. The germline V gene has CDR1 LNHNV and CDR2 YYDKDF (reference sequence). CDR3 size: 13 residues. The full variable domain, its missing parts supplied by reference TRBV15 and TRBJ1-5, is DAMVIQNPRYQVTQFGKPVTLSCSQTLNHNVMYWYQQKSSQAPKLLFHYYDKDFNNEADTPDNFQSRRPNTSFCFLDIRSPGLGDTAMYLCATTLDPNQPQHFGDGTRLSIL.

V is TRBV4-1 and J is TRBJ2-1, with 8 bases identical to TRBD1. The trim removed 4 bases at V and 7 bases at J, leaving 6 bases unmatched. Germline V gene data show CDR1 as MGHRA and CDR2 as YSYEKL. This CDR3 comprises 14 residues. For the CDR3, the DNA is TGCGCCAGCAGCCTGCGGACAGGGTCGAATGAGCAGTTCTTC. Its translation is CASSLRTGSNEQFF.

This clonotype appeared a few times. The gene calls are TRBV6-5 and TRBJ2-4; D is undetermined. Trimming took off 4 bases at V and 8 bases at J, with 15 bases between the two ends. Germline V lookup: CDR1 MNHEY, CDR2 SVGAGI. The CDR3 loop spans 14 amino acids. CDR3 sequence (DNA): TGTGCCAGCAGTTCGCCAGCAGGAGCACACATTCAGTACTTC. This codes for CASSSPAGAHIQYF.

The V call is TRBV12-3 or TRBV12-4, the J call TRBJ1-6; no reliable D call. This CDR3 is built from 14 residues. Between the trimmed V and J ends, which lost 2 bases and 8 bases, there was a span of 10 bases. The CDR3 region is CASSLRHNYSPLHF. Written as DNA, the CDR3 is TGTGCCAGCAGTTTAAGACATAACTATTCACCCCTCCACTTT.

The chain has TRBV4-2 and TRBJ2-1, with D unresolved. This CDR3 contains 13 residues. CDR1 is LGHNA and CDR2 is YNFKEQ in the germline V gene. The V gene lost 0 bases and the J gene lost 5 bases, with 5 bases spanning the gap. The CDR3 here is CASSQDSHNEQFF. The CDR3 DNA reads as TGTGCCAGCAGCCAAGATTCTCACAATGAGCAGTTCTTC.

This clonotype came up a few times. The chain is built from TRBV6-2 or TRBV6-3 and TRBJ2-7; D not resolved. The CDR3 has 12 amino acids. The V end was cut by 2 bases, the J end by 3 bases, with 5 bases between. Germline lookup yields CDR1 MNHEY and CDR2 SVGEGT. The CDR3 here is CASSYPNYEQYF. The DNA of the CDR3 is TGTGCCAGCAGTTACCCAAACTACGAGCAGTACTTC.

This clonotype was seen only a few times. The rearrangement links TRBV10-3 to TRBJ2-7; TRBD1 aligns across 11 bases. The V gene's germline CDR1 is ENHRY and CDR2 SYGVKD. V trimming: 2 bases; J trimming: 6 bases; junction bases outside the gene matches: 0. The CDR3 contains 13 residues. The CDR3 DNA sequence: TGTGCCATCAGTGAGGGGACAGGGGGCGAGCAGTACGTC. It codes for CAISEGTGGEQYV.

This clonotype showed up just a few times. The V call is TRBV29-1, the J call TRBJ2-1; 11 bases match TRBD1. There are 14 residues in the CDR3. Germline V gives CDR1 SQVTM, CDR2 ANQGSEA. Trimming removed 2 bases from V and 12 bases from J; junction bases left unmatched: 9. In DNA, the CDR3 is TGCAGCGTTGAAATACCGGGACAGGGGGATGTGCAGTTCTTC. Protein sequence: CSVEIPGQGDVQFF.

In this sample, this clonotype turned up a few times. The rearrangement links TRBV7-2 to TRBJ2-3; no clear D gene. This CDR3 spans 15 amino acids. Trimming took off 5 bases at V and 9 bases at J, with 21 bases between the two ends. The germline V gene has CDR1 SGHTA and CDR2 FQGNSA. Written as DNA, the CDR3 is TGTGCCAGCAGCCCACAAGTCGGGTCCCCGAGCACGCAGTATTTT. The encoded protein is CASSPQVGSPSTQYF.

This clonotype was observed once. The chain carries TRBV20-1 and TRBJ2-1, with a tentative D call TRBD1 (5 bases). The CDR3 consists of 17 residues. CDR1 and CDR2 from the germline V gene are DFQATT and SNEGSKA (reference sequence). The CDR3 nucleotides read TGCTGCGCTAGAGAATCTTTTTCAGGGTATACGGCCAATGAGCAGTTCTTC. It yields the protein CCARESFSGYTANEQFF.

This clonotype was found a few times. V is TRBV7-3 and J is TRBJ2-7; 7 nucleotides agree with TRBD1. Trimming removed 0 bases from V and 6 bases from J; junction bases left unmatched: 5. The CDR3 length is 14 residues. CDR1 and CDR2 (germline): SGHTA, FQGTGA. The CDR3 nucleotides are TGTGCCAGCAGCTTAACCGGGGACAGTAGCGAGCAGTACTTC. The encoded protein is CASSLTGDSSEQYF.

The chain uses TRBV10-3 and TRBJ2-5; D is possibly TRBD1 or TRBD2 (5 bases each). CDR3 length: 14 residues. Germline CDR1 reads ENHRY; CDR2 reads SYGVKD. The ends were cut back, 3 bases at V and 5 bases at J, with 13 bases in the middle. The CDR3 spells CAISDRIEGETQYF. CDR3 nucleotide sequence: TGTGCCATCAGTGATCGCATAGAGGGGGAGACCCAGTACTTC.

This clonotype appeared a single time. The chain uses TRBV12-5 and TRBJ2-1; TRBD1 or TRBD2 may be the D gene (5 bases each). Germline CDR1 LGHNT, CDR2 FRNRAP. V lost 7 bases, J lost 10 bases, and 20 bases lay in between. This CDR3 region has 14 residues. CDR3 sequence: CASEGETSEYEQFF. CDR3 nucleotides: TGTGCTAGTGAAGGGGAGACCTCTGAGTACGAGCAGTTCTTC.

The sample holds a few counts of this clonotype. The chain carries TRBV7-3 and TRBJ2-1; 7 nucleotides align to TRBD2. The germline V gene encodes CDR1 SGHTA and CDR2 FQGTGA. With V trimmed by 0 bases and J by 5 bases, 10 bases remained unmatched. This CDR3 has 17 amino acids. CDR3 sequence: CASSLTLGLGGNNEQFF. The CDR3 DNA reads TGTGCCAGCAGCTTAACCCTTGGACTAGGCGGAAACAATGAGCAGTTCTTC.

The table lists this clonotype with a few counts. V gene TRBV20-1 combines with J gene TRBJ1-4; D might be TRBD1 (6 bases). The CDR3 runs 15 residues. V was clipped by 0 bases and J by 7 bases, with 15 bases between them. Germline CDR1 and CDR2: DFQATT and SNEGSKA (reference sequence). Here the CDR3 reads CSARDWGGAGEKLFF. In DNA form, the CDR3 reads TGCAGTGCTAGAGATTGGGGGGGCGCCGGTGAAAAACTGTTTTTT.

The chain links TRBV6-5 to TRBJ1-1, with TRBD1 matching over 8 bases. V trimming: 2 bases; J trimming: 10 bases; junction bases outside the gene matches: 9. The CDR3 sequence is 14 residues long. The V gene's germline CDR1 is MNHEY and CDR2 SVGAGI. CDR3 coding DNA: TGTGCCAGCAGTTACCGGACAGGGATTCGAGGAGCTTTCTTT. Translated, it gives CASSYRTGIRGAFF.

This rearrangement joins TRBV18 to TRBJ1-2; 9 positions match TRBD1. Germline V CDR1 and CDR2: KGHSH, LQKENI. The CDR3 is 16 amino acids. With V trimmed by 3 bases and J by 6 bases, 11 bases remained unmatched. For the CDR3, the DNA is TGTGCCAGCTCACCCAATACCGCAGACAGGGGGAATGGCTACACCTTC. Its translation: CASSPNTADRGNGYTF.

The V gene is TRBV2, the J gene TRBJ1-5; D gene unclear. The germline gives CDR1 SNHLY, CDR2 FYNNEI. Trimming removed 8 bases from V and 5 bases from J, with 7 bases in between. This CDR3 is built from 11 residues. The CDR3 region is CASRKDQPQHF. In DNA form, the CDR3 reads TGTGCCAGCCGTAAGGATCAGCCCCAGCATTTT. The complete variable domain, with remaining parts taken from reference TRBV2 and TRBJ1-5, reads EPEVTQTPSHQVTQMGQEVILRCVPISNHLYFYWYRQILGQKVEFLVSFYNNEISEKSEIFDDQFSVERPDGSNFTLKIRSTKLEDSAMYFCASRKDQPQHFGDGTRLSIL.

This clonotype was observed a handful of times. The CDR3 region is CSASPSGYEQYF. The CDR3 bases are TGCAGTGCTAGTCCTAGCGGCTACGAGCAGTACTTC. The rearrangement links TRBV20-1 to TRBJ2-7, with 7 bases aligning to TRBD2. The J segment lost 3 bases and the V segment lost 3 bases, leaving 2 bases of the junction unmatched. The CDR3 has 12 amino acids. The germline V gene has CDR1 DFQATT and CDR2 SNEGSKA (reference sequence).

This clonotype was found many times. V and J are TRBV20-1 and TRBJ2-6; maybe TRBD1 (6 bases). Trimming pared 3 bases from V and 1 base from J, leaving 7 bases between. The CDR3 loop spans 14 amino acids. Germline-derived CDR1 and CDR2 are DFQATT and SNEGSKA (reference sequence). As DNA, the CDR3 is TGCAGTGCTAGCAGGGGTTCTGGGGCCAACGTCCTGACTTTC. Translated: CSASRGSGANVLTF.

This clonotype was seen at least ten times. The chain carries TRBV6-1 and TRBJ2-1; a possible D gene is TRBD2 (6 bases). Between the trimmed V and J ends, which lost 8 bases and 4 bases, there was a span of 15 bases. The CDR3 loop spans 14 amino acids. The germline V gene has CDR1 MNHNS and CDR2 SASEGT. The CDR3 loop reads CASLGEDLYNEQFF. For the CDR3, the DNA is TGTGCCAGCCTGGGGGAGGACTTATACAATGAGCAGTTCTTC.

CDR3 in amino acids: CASSPRTGTMNTEAFF. The CDR3 region has the DNA TGTGCCAGCAGCCCGCGGACAGGGACCATGAACACTGAAGCTTTCTTT. This chain uses TRBV7-9 with TRBJ1-1; 8 bases are shared with TRBD1. The CDR3 loop spans 16 amino acids. Trimming removed 5 bases from V and 0 bases from J; junction bases left unmatched: 8. Germline CDR1 reads SEHNR; CDR2 reads FQNEAQ (reference sequence).

This chain joins TRBV20-1 and TRBJ2-7, with 8 bases aligning to TRBD2. The V and J ends lost 1 base and 0 bases, in that order; junction bases with no gene match: 8. From germline, CDR1 is DFQATT and CDR2 SNEGSKA (reference sequence). The CDR3 extends over 16 amino acids. In DNA, the CDR3 is TGCAGTGCTAGAGCCTACCCCGGGACTAGCTCCTACGAGCAGTACTTC. Encoded protein: CSARAYPGTSSYEQYF.

The chain links TRBV4-1 to TRBJ2-7; tentative D call: TRBD1 (6 bases). With 1 base removed from V and 0 bases from J, the gap between germline ends came to 10 bases. The CDR3 sequence is 15 residues long. Germline CDR1 reads MGHRA; CDR2 reads YSYEKL. DNA of the CDR3: TGCGCCAGCAGCCAAGTCCGGACAGACTCCTACGAGCAGTACTTC. Translating it yields CASSQVRTDSYEQYF.